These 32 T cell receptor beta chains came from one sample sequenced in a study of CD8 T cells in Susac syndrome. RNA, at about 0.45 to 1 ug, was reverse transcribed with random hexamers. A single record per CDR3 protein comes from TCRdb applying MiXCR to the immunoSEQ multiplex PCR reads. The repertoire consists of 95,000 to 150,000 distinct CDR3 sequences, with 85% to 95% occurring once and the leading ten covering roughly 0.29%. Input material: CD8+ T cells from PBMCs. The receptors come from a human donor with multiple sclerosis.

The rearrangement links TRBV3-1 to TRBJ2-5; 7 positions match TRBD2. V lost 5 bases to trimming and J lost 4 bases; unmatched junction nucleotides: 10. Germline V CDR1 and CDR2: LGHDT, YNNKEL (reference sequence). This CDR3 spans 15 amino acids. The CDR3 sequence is CASSGLPGGGETQYF. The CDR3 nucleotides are TGTGCCAGCAGCGGGTTGCCGGGGGGAGGAGAGACCCAGTACTTC.

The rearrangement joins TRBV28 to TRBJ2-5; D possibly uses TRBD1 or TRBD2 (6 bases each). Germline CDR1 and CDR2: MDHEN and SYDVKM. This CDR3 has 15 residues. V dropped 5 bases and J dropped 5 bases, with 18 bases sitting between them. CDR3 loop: CASSPLGGRLETQYF. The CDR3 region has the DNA TGTGCCAGCAGTCCCCTTGGGGGGCGTTTGGAGACCCAGTACTTC.

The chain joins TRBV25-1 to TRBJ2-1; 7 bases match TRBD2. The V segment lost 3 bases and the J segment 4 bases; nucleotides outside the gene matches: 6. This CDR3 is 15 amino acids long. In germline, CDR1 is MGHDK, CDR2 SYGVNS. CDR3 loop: CASSEWEGPYNEQFF. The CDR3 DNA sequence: TGTGCCAGCAGTGAGTGGGAGGGCCCGTACAATGAGCAGTTCTTC.

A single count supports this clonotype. The CDR3 sequence: CATSRDFGEKLFF. The CDR3, as DNA: TGTGCCACCAGCAGAGATTTTGGTGAAAAACTGTTTTTT. This sequence joins TRBV15 and TRBJ1-4; D unclear. The germline V gene has CDR1 LNHNV and CDR2 YYDKDF (reference sequence). The V end was cut by 0 bases, the J end by 7 bases, with 6 bases between. CDR3 length: 13 amino acids.

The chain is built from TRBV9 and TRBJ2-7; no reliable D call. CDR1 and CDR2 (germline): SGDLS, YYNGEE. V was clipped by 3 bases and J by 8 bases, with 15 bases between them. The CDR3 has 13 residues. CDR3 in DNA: TGTGCCAGCAGCGCAGGAGTGGGTGATCAGCAGTACTTC. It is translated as CASSAGVGDQQYF.

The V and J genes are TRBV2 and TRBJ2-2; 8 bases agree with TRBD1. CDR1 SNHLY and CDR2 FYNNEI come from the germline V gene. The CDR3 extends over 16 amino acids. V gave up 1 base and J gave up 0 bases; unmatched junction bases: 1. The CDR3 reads CASSEEQGANTGELFF. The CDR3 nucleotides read TGTGCCAGCAGTGAAGAACAGGGGGCGAACACCGGGGAGCTGTTTTTT.

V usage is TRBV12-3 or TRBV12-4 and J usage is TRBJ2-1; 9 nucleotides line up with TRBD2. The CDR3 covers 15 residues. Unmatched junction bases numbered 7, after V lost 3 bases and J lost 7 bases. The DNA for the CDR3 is TGTGCCAGCAGTTTCCTTCGCGGGGGGGTAAATGAGCAGTTCTTC. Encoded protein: CASSFLRGGVNEQFF.

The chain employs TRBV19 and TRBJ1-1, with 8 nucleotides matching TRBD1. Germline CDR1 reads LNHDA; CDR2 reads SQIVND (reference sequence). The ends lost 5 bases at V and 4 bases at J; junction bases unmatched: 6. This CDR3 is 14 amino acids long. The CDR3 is CASSPGQGATEAFF. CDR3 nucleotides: TGTGCCAGTAGTCCCGGACAGGGTGCCACTGAAGCTTTCTTT.

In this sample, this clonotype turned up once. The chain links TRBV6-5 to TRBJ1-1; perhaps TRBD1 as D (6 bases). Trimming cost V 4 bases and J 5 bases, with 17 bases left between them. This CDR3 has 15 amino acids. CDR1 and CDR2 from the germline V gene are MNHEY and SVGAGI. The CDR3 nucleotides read TGTGCCAGCAGTTCGAGCCCGACAGGAGCAACTGAAGCTTTCTTT. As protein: CASSSSPTGATEAFF.

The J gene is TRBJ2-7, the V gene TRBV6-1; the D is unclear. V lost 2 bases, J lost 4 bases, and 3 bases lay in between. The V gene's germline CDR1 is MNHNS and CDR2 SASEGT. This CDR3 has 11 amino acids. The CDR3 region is CASSERYEQYV. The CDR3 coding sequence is TGTGCCAGCAGTGAAAGATACGAGCAGTACGTC.

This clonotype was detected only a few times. Written as DNA, the CDR3 is TGTGCCAGCAGTCCCGGGGGGGGGAATCAGCCCCAGCATTTT. Residues: CASSPGGGNQPQHF. This chain links TRBV27 with TRBJ1-5; D is possibly TRBD1 (5 bases). V lost 5 bases and J lost 4, with 12 bases in between. The CDR3 has 14 residues. Germline CDR1 reads MNHEY; CDR2 reads SMNVEV (reference sequence).

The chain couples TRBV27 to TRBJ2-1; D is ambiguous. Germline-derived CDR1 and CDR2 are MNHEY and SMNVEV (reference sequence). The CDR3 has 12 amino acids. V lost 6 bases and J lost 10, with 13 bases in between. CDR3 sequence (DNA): TGTGCCAGCAGCCCCCGGCAATGGGAGCAGTTCTTC. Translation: CASSPRQWEQFF.

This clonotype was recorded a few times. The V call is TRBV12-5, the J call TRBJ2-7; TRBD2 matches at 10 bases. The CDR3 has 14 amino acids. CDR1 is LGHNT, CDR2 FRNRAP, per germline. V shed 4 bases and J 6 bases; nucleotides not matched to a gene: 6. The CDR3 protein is CASGSIAGGTEQYV. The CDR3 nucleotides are TGTGCTAGTGGTTCAATAGCGGGAGGTACCGAGCAGTACGTC.

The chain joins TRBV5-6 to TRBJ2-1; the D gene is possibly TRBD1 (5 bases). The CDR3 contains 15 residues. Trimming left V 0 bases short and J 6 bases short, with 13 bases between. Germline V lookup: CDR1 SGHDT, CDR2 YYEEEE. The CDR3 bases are TGTGCCAGCAGCTTGGCGACAGCCCCTCTCAATGAGCAGTTCTTC. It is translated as CASSLATAPLNEQFF.

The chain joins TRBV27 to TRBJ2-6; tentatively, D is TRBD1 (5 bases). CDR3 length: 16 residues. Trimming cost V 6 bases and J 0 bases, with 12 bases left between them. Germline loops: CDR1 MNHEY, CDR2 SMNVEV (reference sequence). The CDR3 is CASSRKGVSGANVLTF. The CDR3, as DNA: TGTGCCAGCAGCCGAAAAGGGGTCTCTGGGGCCAACGTCCTGACTTTC.

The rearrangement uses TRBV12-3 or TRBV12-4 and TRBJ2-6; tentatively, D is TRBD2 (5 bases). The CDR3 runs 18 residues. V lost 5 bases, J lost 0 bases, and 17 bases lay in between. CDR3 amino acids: CASSHLGELSSGANVLTF. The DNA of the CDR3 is TGTGCCAGCAGTCACCTGGGAGAACTGAGCTCTGGGGCCAACGTCCTGACTTTC.

The CDR3 DNA is TGTGCCAGCAGCTTAGCAGGGGCGAGAAACGAGCAGTACGTC. It is translated as CASSLAGARNEQYV. The chain uses TRBV13 and TRBJ2-7; possible D gene TRBD1, 6 bases. V was clipped by 1 base and J by 5 bases, with 12 bases between them. This CDR3 comprises 14 residues. Germline V CDR1 and CDR2: PRHDT, FYEKMQ (reference sequence).

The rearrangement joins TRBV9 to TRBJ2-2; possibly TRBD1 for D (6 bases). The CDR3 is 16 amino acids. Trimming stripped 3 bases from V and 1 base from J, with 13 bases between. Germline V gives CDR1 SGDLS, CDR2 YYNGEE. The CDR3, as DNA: TGTGCCAGCAGCGCGATGACAGGTTGGAACACCGGGGAGCTGTTTTTT. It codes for CASSAMTGWNTGELFF.

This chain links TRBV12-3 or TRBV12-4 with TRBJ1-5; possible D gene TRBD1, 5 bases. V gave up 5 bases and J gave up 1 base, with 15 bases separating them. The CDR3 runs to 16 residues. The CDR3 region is CASSGAFPASNQPQHF. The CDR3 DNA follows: TGTGCCAGCAGTGGGGCCTTCCCAGCAAGCAATCAGCCCCAGCATTTT.

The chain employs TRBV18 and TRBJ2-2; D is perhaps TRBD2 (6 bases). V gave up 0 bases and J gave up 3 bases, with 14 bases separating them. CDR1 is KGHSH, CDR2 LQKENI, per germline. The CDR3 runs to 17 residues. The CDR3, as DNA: TGTGCCAGCTCACCACCGTTTAGGGGACTTCACACCGGGGAGCTGTTTTTT. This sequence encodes CASSPPFRGLHTGELFF. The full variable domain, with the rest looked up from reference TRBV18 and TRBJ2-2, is NAGVMQNPRHLVRRRGQEARLRCSPMKGHSHVYWYRQLPEEGLKFMVYLQKENIIDESGMPKERFSAEFPKEGPSILRIQQVVRGDSAAYFCASSPPFRGLHTGELFFGEGSRLTVL.

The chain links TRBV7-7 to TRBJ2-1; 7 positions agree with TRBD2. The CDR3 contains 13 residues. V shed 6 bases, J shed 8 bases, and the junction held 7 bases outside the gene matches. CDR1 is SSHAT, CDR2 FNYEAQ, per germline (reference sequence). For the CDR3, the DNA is TGTGCCAGCAGTTCGGGGGGAGGGGATGAGCAGTTCTTC. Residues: CASSSGGGDEQFF.

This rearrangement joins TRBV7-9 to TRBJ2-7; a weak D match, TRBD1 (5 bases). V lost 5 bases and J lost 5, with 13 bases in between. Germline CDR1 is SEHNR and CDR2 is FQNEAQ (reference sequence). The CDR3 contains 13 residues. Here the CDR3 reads CASSNQGSHEQYV. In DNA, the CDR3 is TGTGCCAGCAGCAATCAGGGTTCCCACGAGCAGTACGTC.

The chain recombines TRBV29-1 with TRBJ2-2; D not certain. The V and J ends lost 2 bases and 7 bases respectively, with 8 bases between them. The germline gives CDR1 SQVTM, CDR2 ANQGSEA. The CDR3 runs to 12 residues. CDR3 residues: CSVERSSGELFF. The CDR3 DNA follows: TGCAGCGTTGAAAGATCCAGCGGGGAGCTGTTTTTT.

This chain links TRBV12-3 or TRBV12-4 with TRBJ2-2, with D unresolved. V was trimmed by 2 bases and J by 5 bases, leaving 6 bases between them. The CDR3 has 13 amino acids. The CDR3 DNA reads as TGTGCCAGCAGTTTATGGTTAACCGGGGAGCTGTTTTTT. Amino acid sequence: CASSLWLTGELFF.

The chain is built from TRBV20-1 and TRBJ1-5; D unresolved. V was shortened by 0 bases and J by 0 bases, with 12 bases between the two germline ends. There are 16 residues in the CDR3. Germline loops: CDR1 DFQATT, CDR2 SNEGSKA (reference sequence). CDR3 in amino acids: CSARDRADYSNQPQHF. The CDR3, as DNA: TGCAGTGCTAGAGATAGGGCAGATTATAGCAATCAGCCCCAGCATTTT.

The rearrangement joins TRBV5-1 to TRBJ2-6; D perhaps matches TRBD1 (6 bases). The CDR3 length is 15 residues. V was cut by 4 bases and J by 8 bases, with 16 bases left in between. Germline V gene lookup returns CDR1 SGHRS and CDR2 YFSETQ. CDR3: CASSPADRGPNVLTF. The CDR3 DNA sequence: TGCGCCAGCAGCCCTGCGGACAGAGGGCCCAACGTCCTGACTTTC. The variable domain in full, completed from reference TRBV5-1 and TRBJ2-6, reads KAGVTQTPRYLIKTRGQQVTLSCSPISGHRSVSWYQQTPGQGLQFLFEYFSETQRNKGNFPGRFSGRQFSNSRSEMNVSTLELGDSALYLCASSPADRGPNVLTFGAGSRLTVL.

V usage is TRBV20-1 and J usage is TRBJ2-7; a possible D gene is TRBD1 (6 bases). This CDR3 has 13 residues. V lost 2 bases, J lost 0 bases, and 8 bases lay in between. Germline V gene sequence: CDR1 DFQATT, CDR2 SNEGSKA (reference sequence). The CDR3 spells CSARRQVSYEQYF. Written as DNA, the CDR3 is TGCAGTGCTAGAAGACAGGTCTCCTACGAGCAGTACTTC.

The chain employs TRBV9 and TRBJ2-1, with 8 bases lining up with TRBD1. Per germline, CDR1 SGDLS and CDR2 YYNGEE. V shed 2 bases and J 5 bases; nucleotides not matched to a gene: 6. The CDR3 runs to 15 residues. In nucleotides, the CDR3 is TGTGCCAGCAGCGTTCCCGGGACAGGTAACAATGAGCAGTTCTTC. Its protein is CASSVPGTGNNEQFF. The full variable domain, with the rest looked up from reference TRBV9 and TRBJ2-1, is DSGVTQTPKHLITATGQRVTLRCSPRSGDLSVYWYQQSLDQGLQFLIQYYNGEERAKGNILERFSAQQFPDLHSELNLSSLELGDSALYFCASSVPGTGNNEQFFGPGTRLTVL.

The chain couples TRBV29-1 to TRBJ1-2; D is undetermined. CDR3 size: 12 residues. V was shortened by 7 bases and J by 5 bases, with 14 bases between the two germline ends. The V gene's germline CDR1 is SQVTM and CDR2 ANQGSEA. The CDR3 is CSAPGGRYGYTF. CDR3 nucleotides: TGCAGCGCACCCGGCGGGCGGTATGGCTACACCTTC.

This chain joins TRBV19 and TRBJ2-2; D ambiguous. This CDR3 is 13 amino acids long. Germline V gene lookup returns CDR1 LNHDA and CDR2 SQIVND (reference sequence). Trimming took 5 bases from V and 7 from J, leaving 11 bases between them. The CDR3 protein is CASSLPVGGELFF. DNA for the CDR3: TGTGCCAGTAGTCTCCCGGTGGGCGGGGAGCTGTTTTTT.

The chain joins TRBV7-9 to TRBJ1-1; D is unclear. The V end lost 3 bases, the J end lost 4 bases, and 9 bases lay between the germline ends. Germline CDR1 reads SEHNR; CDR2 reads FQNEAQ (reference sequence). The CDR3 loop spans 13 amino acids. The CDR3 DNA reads TGTGCCAGCAGCTTCGGGAGTTCCACTGAAGCTTTCTTT. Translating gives CASSFGSSTEAFF.

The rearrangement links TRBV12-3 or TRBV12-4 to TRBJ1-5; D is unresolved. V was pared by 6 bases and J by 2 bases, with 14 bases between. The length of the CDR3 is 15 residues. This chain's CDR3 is CASRPTLWGNQPQHF. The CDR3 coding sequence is TGTGCCAGCAGGCCGACTTTATGGGGCAATCAGCCCCAGCATTTT.